Listed here are 28 T cell receptor beta chains from one sample, sequenced in a study of T cells after yellow fever vaccination. Using its own MiXCR run on the 5' RACE reads, TCRdb lists one record per CDR3 protein. The sample includes 400,000 to 450,000 distinct CDR3 sequences, over 15% of them seen just once. The input for sequencing was PBMCs, taken before the yellow fever booster vaccination. All receptors come from a man between 18 and 29 years old who received the YFV17D yellow fever vaccine.

This clonotype appeared a single time. This may be a read error, as it is one base from a much larger clone. J is TRBJ2-3 and V is TRBV7-8; TRBD1 agrees at 7 bases. CDR1 is SGHVS and CDR2 is FQNEAQ in the germline V gene. This CDR3 comprises 16 residues. CDR3: CASSPGTDRVTNTQYF. The DNA for the CDR3 is TGTGCCAGCAGCCCAGGGACAGATAGAGTCACAAATACGCAGTATTTT.

This clonotype occurred many times. The chain joins TRBV4-3 to TRBJ2-3; D possibly corresponds to TRBD2 (6 bases). The CDR3 runs 16 residues. The germline CDR1 and CDR2 sequences are LGHNA and YSLEER. Trimming removed 1 base at V and 5 bases at J, with 16 bases between. CDR3 in amino acids: CASSQVSSDRGDTQYF. In nucleotides, the CDR3 is TGCGCCAGCAGCCAAGTGTCTAGCGATCGAGGAGATACGCAGTATTTT.

This clonotype turned up a few times. This chain uses TRBV7-8 with TRBJ1-6; TRBD1 is a possible D gene (6 bases). CDR1 and CDR2 (germline): SGHVS, FQNEAQ. The length of the CDR3 is 17 residues. Trimming removed 2 bases from V and 9 bases from J, with 20 bases in between. CDR3 DNA: TGTGCCAGCAGCTTACAGGGGCGCCGCGCCCTGGGTTCACCCCTCCACTTT. It yields the protein CASSLQGRRALGSPLHF. Based on the CDR3 plus reference TRBV7-8 and TRBJ1-6, the full variable domain is GAGVSQSPRYKVAKRGQDVALRCDPISGHVSLFWYQQALGQGPEFLTYFQNEAQLDKSGLPSDRFFAERPEGSVSTLKIQRTQQEDSAVYLCASSLQGRRALGSPLHFGNGTRLTVT.

The V gene is TRBV6-5, the J gene TRBJ2-1, with D possibly being TRBD2 (6 bases). The CDR3 contains 16 residues. CDR1 is MNHEY, CDR2 SVGAGI, per germline. V gave up 6 bases and J gave up 0 bases, with 15 bases separating them. CDR3 sequence: CASSSLSGGSYNEQFF. In nucleotides, the CDR3 is TGTGCCAGCAGCTCCCTTAGCGGTGGCTCCTACAATGAGCAGTTCTTC.

This clonotype was observed many times. V gene TRBV20-1 combines with J gene TRBJ2-3, with D perhaps matching TRBD1 or TRBD2 (5 bases each). Germline lookup yields CDR1 DFQATT and CDR2 SNEGSKA (reference sequence). V lost 2 bases and J 4 bases, leaving 19 bases between the germline ends. CDR3 length: 16 amino acids. The CDR3 bases are TGCAGTGCTAGATTCATCAACTTCGGGGCCGCAGATACGCAGTATTTT. Its translation is CSARFINFGAADTQYF.

The rearrangement joins TRBV29-1 to TRBJ1-1; D is unclear. V lost 6 bases to trimming and J lost 4 bases, with 12 bases between them. The CDR3 contains 12 residues. Germline V lookup: CDR1 SQVTM, CDR2 ANQGSEA. In DNA, the CDR3 is TGCAGCGTCACACGGGAGATCACTGAAGCTTTCTTT. Its translation is CSVTREITEAFF.

This clonotype was seen only a few times. The chain uses TRBV7-9 and TRBJ2-3; 10 bases match TRBD1. CDR1 is SEHNR and CDR2 is FQNEAQ in the germline V gene (reference sequence). This CDR3 comprises 14 residues. With 6 bases clipped from V and 6 bases from J, the junction kept 6 bases outside the gene matches. CDR3 nucleotides: TGTGCCAGCAGGTTGACAGGGGGCGGCGATACGCAGTATTTT. Translation gives CASRLTGGGDTQYF.

The chain carries TRBV7-9 and TRBJ1-2; the match to TRBD1 covers 7 bases. This CDR3 comprises 14 residues. With V trimmed by 5 bases and J by 11 bases, 14 bases remained unmatched. CDR1 SEHNR and CDR2 FQNEAQ come from the germline V gene (reference sequence). Here the CDR3 DNA reads TGTGCCAGCAGCGCGCGACAGGGAGTTCCTTTTTACACCTTC. This encodes CASSARQGVPFYTF. Full variable domain (remainder filled in from reference TRBV7-9 and TRBJ1-2): DTGVSQNPRHKITKRGQNVTFRCDPISEHNRLYWYRQTLGQGPEFLTYFQNEAQLEKSRLLSDRFSAERPKGSFSTLEIQRTEQGDSAMYLCASSARQGVPFYTFGSGTRLTVV.

The chain employs TRBV28 and TRBJ1-1; no firm D call. This CDR3 has 12 amino acids. Trimming removed 6 bases at V and 3 bases at J, with 8 bases between. Germline V CDR1 and CDR2: MDHEN, SYDVKM. CDR3 sequence (DNA): TGTGCCAGCAGGGGGTTAGACACTGAAGCTTTCTTT. This translates into CASRGLDTEAFF.

V usage is TRBV7-9 and J usage is TRBJ2-2; 12 bases match TRBD1. The CDR3 covers 15 residues. With 5 bases clipped from V and 6 bases from J, the junction kept 4 bases outside the gene matches. CDR1 is SEHNR and CDR2 is FQNEAQ in the germline V gene (reference sequence). Written as DNA, the CDR3 is TGTGCCAGCAGCGCCGGGACAGGGGGCTCCGGGGAGCTGTTTTTT. Amino acid sequence: CASSAGTGGSGELFF.

The chain has TRBV9 and TRBJ2-3; TRBD1 might be the D (6 bases). CDR3 length equals 15 residues. CDR1 and CDR2 (germline): SGDLS, YYNGEE. V was clipped by 0 bases and J by 2 bases, with 10 bases between them. CDR3: CASSVGQGPTDTQYF. CDR3 nucleotides: TGTGCCAGCAGCGTAGGGCAGGGGCCCACAGATACGCAGTATTTT.

This clonotype was seen a handful of times. V usage is TRBV29-1 and J usage is TRBJ1-3; maybe TRBD1 (5 bases). The CDR3 has 12 amino acids. The V and J ends lost 5 bases and 4 bases respectively, with 9 bases between them. Germline values: CDR1 SQVTM, CDR2 ANQGSEA. The CDR3 nucleotides are TGCAGCGTTCGGGACGACGGAAACACCATATATTTT. Its protein is CSVRDDGNTIYF.

The V call is TRBV10-3, the J call TRBJ2-3; D remains unclear. This CDR3 contains 14 residues. Between the trimmed V and J ends, which lost 0 bases and 2 bases, there was a span of 6 bases. CDR1 and CDR2 from the germline V gene are ENHRY and SYGVKD. CDR3 bases: TGTGCCATCAGTGAGTCAGGGTTCACAGATACGCAGTATTTT. It specifies CAISESGFTDTQYF.

Only a few counts were recorded for this clonotype. The V and J genes are TRBV7-9 and TRBJ1-6; weak D call: TRBD1 (5 bases). With 5 bases removed from V and 10 bases from J, the gap between germline ends came to 15 bases. This CDR3 region has 14 residues. From germline, CDR1 is SEHNR and CDR2 FQNEAQ (reference sequence). CDR3 sequence reads: CASSPSGANSPLHF. As DNA, the CDR3 is TGTGCCAGCAGCCCTAGTGGGGCCAACTCACCCCTCCACTTT. The full variable domain, with the rest looked up from reference TRBV7-9 and TRBJ1-6, is DTGVSQNPRHKITKRGQNVTFRCDPISEHNRLYWYRQTLGQGPEFLTYFQNEAQLEKSRLLSDRFSAERPKGSFSTLEIQRTEQGDSAMYLCASSPSGANSPLHFGNGTRLTVT.

V gene TRBV5-1 combines with J gene TRBJ2-1; 8 bases agree with TRBD1. V gave up 4 bases and J gave up 7 bases; unmatched junction bases: 22. This CDR3 is 19 amino acids long. Germline CDR1 reads SGHRS; CDR2 reads YFSETQ. The DNA for the CDR3 is TGCGCCAGCAGCCCCTATGGGGACCCTCAGGGGGCCTTTGTTAATGAGCAGTTCTTC. It translates to CASSPYGDPQGAFVNEQFF.

The sample holds a few counts of this clonotype. The chain employs TRBV6-2 or TRBV6-3 and TRBJ2-5, with D possibly TRBD1 on 6 matching bases. Between the trimmed V and J ends, which lost 6 bases and 2 bases, there was a span of 19 bases. Germline V gene sequence: CDR1 MNHEY, CDR2 SVGEGT. The CDR3 loop spans 16 amino acids. The CDR3 sequence is CASSPRPGAPQETQYF. CDR3 coding DNA: TGTGCCAGCAGCCCCCGGCCAGGGGCCCCACAAGAGACCCAGTACTTC.

The chain employs TRBV6-2 or TRBV6-3 and TRBJ1-4, with D unresolved. This CDR3 is built from 17 residues. Germline V gene data show CDR1 as MNHEY and CDR2 as SVGEGT. The ends were cut back, 4 bases at V and 4 bases at J, with 19 bases in the middle. CDR3 DNA sequence: TGTGCCAGCAGTTCCCGGTGGAGGGAGAGGATTAATGAAAAACTGTTTTTT. It codes for CASSSRWRERINEKLFF.

This clonotype appeared a few times. This chain uses TRBV7-2 with TRBJ2-7; D is undetermined. The V end was cut by 2 bases, the J end by 1 base, with 6 bases between. CDR1 and CDR2 from the germline V gene are SGHTA and FQGNSA. CDR3 length: 13 residues. CDR3: CASSLSRSYEQYV. The CDR3 DNA sequence: TGTGCCAGCAGCTTATCCCGGTCCTACGAGCAGTACGTC.

The rearrangement links TRBV6-5 to TRBJ1-3, with no clear D. Deletions cut 0 bases from V and 2 bases from J, with 14 bases between. Germline V gene data show CDR1 as MNHEY and CDR2 as SVGAGI. The CDR3 consists of 17 residues. The CDR3 protein is CASSYSPVQATGNTIYF. Here the CDR3 DNA reads TGTGCCAGCAGTTACTCCCCGGTCCAGGCTACTGGAAACACCATATATTTT.

This clonotype appeared a few times. The genes are TRBV6-2 or TRBV6-3 and TRBJ2-5, with 7 bases fitting TRBD2. The CDR3 loop spans 15 amino acids. CDR1 MNHEY and CDR2 SVGEGT come from the germline V gene. After removal of 6 bases from V and 1 base from J, the junction contained 8 bases not matched to a gene. Here the CDR3 reads CASSPMGGTQETQYF. DNA of the CDR3: TGTGCCAGCAGCCCCATGGGGGGGACCCAAGAGACCCAGTACTTC.

V and J are TRBV5-1 and TRBJ2-3; D possibly uses TRBD1 or TRBD2 (5 bases each). Between the trimmed V and J ends, which lost 0 bases and 2 bases, there was a span of 16 bases. The CDR3 loop spans 17 amino acids. The germline V gene has CDR1 SGHRS and CDR2 YFSETQ. This CDR3 is CASSLGYRLASTDTQYF. The CDR3 coding sequence is TGCGCCAGCAGCTTGGGGTACAGGCTAGCATCCACAGATACGCAGTATTTT.

The V gene is TRBV6-2 or TRBV6-3, the J gene TRBJ2-1, with a weak D call TRBD2 (6 bases). The CDR3 length is 16 residues. In germline, CDR1 is MNHEY, CDR2 SVGEGT. Trimming left V 7 bases short and J 8 bases short, with 24 bases between. The CDR3 DNA follows: TGTGCCAGCACCCCAGGCTGGGGGGAGGCCCAGGATGAGCAGTTCTTC. Its translation is CASTPGWGEAQDEQFF.

This sequence joins TRBV6-5 and TRBJ1-5; no definite D call. The CDR3 is 14 residues long. V dropped 6 bases and J dropped 9 bases, with 18 bases sitting between them. Germline CDR1 reads MNHEY; CDR2 reads SVGAGI. In DNA, the CDR3 is TGTGCCAGCAGCTCTGAATCGTCGGTGAGGCCCCAGCATTTT. Protein sequence: CASSSESSVRPQHF.

This clonotype was observed a handful of times. The chain carries TRBV7-2 and TRBJ2-3; weak D call: TRBD2 (7 bases). The ends were cut back, 5 bases at V and 2 bases at J, with 14 bases in the middle. CDR1 and CDR2 from the germline V gene are SGHTA and FQGNSA. The CDR3 is 15 amino acids. The CDR3 reads CASSRRGGTTDTQYF. CDR3 nucleotide sequence: TGTGCCAGCAGCCGTAGGGGGGGAACCACAGATACGCAGTATTTT.

V gene TRBV6-5 combines with J gene TRBJ1-1; unclear D gene. The CDR3 sequence is 14 residues long. Trimming left V 6 bases short and J 8 bases short, with 19 bases between. Per the germline V gene, CDR1 is MNHEY and CDR2 is SVGAGI. The CDR3 loop is CASSQQTRIGEAFF. CDR3 nucleotide sequence: TGTGCCAGCAGCCAGCAGACACGCATTGGCGAAGCTTTCTTT.

The rearrangement uses TRBV10-3 and TRBJ1-1, with TRBD1 matching 8 bases. The V gene end was trimmed by 3 bases and the J gene end by 8 bases; junction bases not matched to a gene: 8. CDR3 size: 14 residues. Germline assignment: CDR1 ENHRY and CDR2 SYGVKD. The CDR3 sequence is CAISDRTGRIEAFF. The CDR3 DNA reads as TGTGCCATCAGTGACCGGACAGGGAGGATAGAAGCTTTCTTT.

This clonotype was seen more than once but under ten times. This chain connects TRBV5-1 to TRBJ2-1; the match to TRBD2 covers 8 bases. There are 18 residues in the CDR3. The V segment lost 7 bases and the J segment 1 base; nucleotides outside the gene matches: 16. Germline V gene data show CDR1 as SGHRS and CDR2 as YFSETQ. In DNA form, the CDR3 reads TGCGCCAGCTCGCCGACGGCGGGGGGTTCTTCATCCTACAATGAGCAGTTCTTC. This codes for CASSPTAGGSSSYNEQFF.

V gene TRBV6-2 or TRBV6-3 combines with J gene TRBJ2-1; TRBD2 aligns across 15 bases. The V gene end was trimmed by 10 bases and the J gene end by 0 bases; junction bases not matched to a gene: 10. CDR3 length: 18 residues. Germline-derived CDR1 and CDR2 are MNHEY and SVGEGT. The DNA for the CDR3 is TGTGCCACCCGAGGGACTAGCGGGGGGAAAACCTCCTACAATGAGCAGTTCTTC. Translated: CATRGTSGGKTSYNEQFF.